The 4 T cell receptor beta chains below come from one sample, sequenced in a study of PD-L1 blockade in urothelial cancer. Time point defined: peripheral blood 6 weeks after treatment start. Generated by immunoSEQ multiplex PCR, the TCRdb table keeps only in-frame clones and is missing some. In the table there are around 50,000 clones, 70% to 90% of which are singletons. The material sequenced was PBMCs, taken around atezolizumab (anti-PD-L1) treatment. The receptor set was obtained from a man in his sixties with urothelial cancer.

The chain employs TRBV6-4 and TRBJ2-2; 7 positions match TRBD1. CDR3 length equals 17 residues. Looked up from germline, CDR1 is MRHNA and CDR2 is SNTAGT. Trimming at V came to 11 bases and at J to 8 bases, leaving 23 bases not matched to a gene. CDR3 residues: CAGLPILIRGLWGELFF. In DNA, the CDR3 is TGTGCCGGACTCCCGATCTTAATAAGGGGGCTATGGGGGGAGCTGTTTTTT.

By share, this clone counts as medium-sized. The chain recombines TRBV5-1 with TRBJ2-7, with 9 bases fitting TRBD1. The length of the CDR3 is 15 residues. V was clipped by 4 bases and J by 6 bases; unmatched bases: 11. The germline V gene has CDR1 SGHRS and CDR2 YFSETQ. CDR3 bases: TGCGCCAGCAGCATTAGACAGGGGGTGTTGATCGAGCAGTACTTC. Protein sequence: CASSIRQGVLIEQYF.

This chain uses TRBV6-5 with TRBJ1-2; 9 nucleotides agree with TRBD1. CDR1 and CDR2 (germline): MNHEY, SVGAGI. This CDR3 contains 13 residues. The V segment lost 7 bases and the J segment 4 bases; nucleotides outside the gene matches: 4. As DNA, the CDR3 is TGTGCCAGCAAGAAGACAGGGGGCTATGGCTACACCTTC. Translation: CASKKTGGYGYTF.

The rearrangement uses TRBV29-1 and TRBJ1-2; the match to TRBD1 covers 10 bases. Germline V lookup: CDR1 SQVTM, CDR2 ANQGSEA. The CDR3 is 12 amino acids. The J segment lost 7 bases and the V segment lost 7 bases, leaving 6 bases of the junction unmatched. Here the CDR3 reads CSDRDRGSGYTF. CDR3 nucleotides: TGCAGCGATAGGGACAGGGGCAGTGGCTACACCTTC.